Detailed here is one T cell receptor (beta chain). Its antigen is not identified. With a J-beta primer mix and a sample-barcoded 5' primer, a second PCR ran roughly 7 to 11 cycles. TCRdb reprocessed the 5' RACE reads via MiXCR and lists one record per CDR3 protein. The sample consists of 1.5 million to 2 million distinct CDR3 sequences, roughly 49% of them appearing once. The CDR3 contains 16 residues. After removal of 2 bases from V and 7 bases from J, the junction contained 7 bases not matched to a gene. The germline gives CDR1 SGHTA, CDR2 FQGNSA. This entry belongs to a study of blood T cells in healthy people across ages. Study observations and caveats: With age, beta diversity per million T cells declined roughly linearly, significantly by 40 to 50.

Sequences were obtained from blood. This TCR derives from a woman in her forties in good health. The chain carries TRBV7-2 and TRBJ2-5, with 13 bases lining up with TRBD2. The CDR3 protein is CASSLRLAGGQGTQYF. CDR3 in DNA: TGTGCCAGCAGCTTACGACTAGCGGGGGGCCAGGGGACCCAGTACTTC.